This T cell receptor (beta chain) stems from a study of vaccination and CD4 T cells after COVID-19. Documented treatment: approximately nine-day PBMC culture with coronavirus spike peptide pools or control peptides (ViraFEST assay). Culture of approximately 2 million PBMCs per well took place with about 9.8 IU/ml IL-2 and roughly 9.5 ug/ml peptide pools. On this clonotype itself: Its target is not known.

With the Oncomine TCR Beta short-read assay, DNA from cultured CD4+ T cells was sequenced. Once CD4+ T cells had been cultured, genomic DNA was extracted from them. From the PCR reads, TCRdb called clonotypes with MiXCR, one entry per CDR3 protein. The sample records more than 15,000 distinct CDR3 sequences, about 53% being singletons. The source of this sequence is a human donor who had recovered from COVID-19. What was sequenced was CD4+ T cells from blood, cultured in vitro.

CDR3 in DNA: TGTGCCAGCAGTTTCACGGGGACGGTAGCGGGAGGAGGCTACGAGCAGTACTTC. Protein sequence: CASSFTGTVAGGGYEQYF. The chain employs TRBV6-2 or TRBV6-3 and TRBJ2-7, with 10 bases identical to TRBD2. This CDR3 contains 18 residues. V lost 4 bases and J lost 3; bases outside the gene matches: 15. Germline V CDR1 and CDR2: MNHEY, SVGEGT.